The 3 T cell receptor beta chains below were found in one sample sequenced in a study of T cell responses to AZD1222 COVID-19 vaccine. This table comes from immunoSEQ multiplex PCR, and its TCRdb copy is limited to in-frame clones, with some not included. The table has some 150,000 clones, 90% to 95% seen once; the top ten hold approximately 2.7%. The sample in question was peripheral blood, obtained on day 0 of MenACWY control vaccination. The receptors come from an adult in good health.

The chain employs TRBV6-5 and TRBJ1-5; D unclear. Deletions cut 5 bases from V and 2 bases from J, with 7 bases between. This CDR3 contains 13 residues. The germline gives CDR1 MNHEY, CDR2 SVGAGI. The CDR3 bases are TGTGCCAGCAGTCCTGACGGCAATCAGCCCCAGCATTTT. This encodes CASSPDGNQPQHF.

As concerns this clone: The same CDR3 can be traced to other DNA sequences in this sample. This chain links TRBV9 with TRBJ1-1; tentative D call: TRBD1 (6 bases). The CDR3 runs to 12 residues. Deletions cut 0 bases from V and 8 bases from J, with 8 bases between. Per the germline V gene, CDR1 is SGDLS and CDR2 is YYNGEE. DNA for the CDR3: TGTGCCAGCAGCGTAGTAGGGGGGGAAGCTTTCTTT. This sequence encodes CASSVVGGEAFF.

This sequence joins TRBV18 and TRBJ2-2; D possibly corresponds to TRBD1 (6 bases). Per germline, CDR1 KGHSH and CDR2 LQKENI. The length of the CDR3 is 15 residues. With 3 bases removed from V and 5 bases from J, the gap between germline ends came to 13 bases. CDR3 sequence: CASSPSEQGTGELFF. Written as DNA, the CDR3 is TGTGCCAGCTCACCCTCAGAACAGGGAACCGGGGAGCTGTTTTTT.